The 9 T cell receptor beta chains below were found in one sample sequenced in a study of T cells in women clearing cervical HPV infection. TCRdb's table, derived via immunoSEQ multiplex PCR, lists solely in-frame clones and lacks some. This sample's clone table lists 42,000 or so clones. The sequencing input was blood buffy coat. These TCRs come from a woman between 18 and 69 years old with a cervical HPV16 infection that either progressed to CIN3+ or cleared (not recorded which).

A note on this clone: The read ends 3 residues early relative to the CDR3; the germline J gene fills the gap. The rearrangement uses TRBV11-3 and TRBJ1-1; 7 bases are a match to TRBD1. The germline V gene has CDR1 SGHNT and CDR2 YENEEA. V was clipped by 3 bases and J by 0 bases; unmatched bases: 4. This CDR3 region has 15 residues. CDR3 loop: CASSFRDSMNTEAFF. Partial CDR3 DNA: TGTGCCAGCAGCTTCCGGGACAGCATGAACACTGAA.

A note on this clone: The CDR3 is cut off 3 residues early in the read; its end comes from the germline J gene. The chain carries TRBV19 and TRBJ2-6, with TRBD1 matching over 8 bases. The CDR3 is 15 amino acids. V dropped 7 bases and J dropped 3; count of bases not matched to a gene: 5. CDR1 is LNHDA and CDR2 is SQIVND in the germline V gene (reference sequence). The DNA read from the CDR3 is TGTGCCAGTACCCAGACAGGGGTTGGGGCCAACGTC. This codes for CASTQTGVGANV. The entire CDR3 sequence reads CASTQTGVGANVLTF.

In the case of this clone: The read terminates 3 residues before the CDR3 end, so the remaining end is supplied by the germline J gene. This sequence joins TRBV4-1 and TRBJ2-5, with 7 bases lining up with TRBD2. CDR1 is MGHRA and CDR2 is YSYEKL in the germline V gene. This CDR3 has 14 residues. V shed 6 bases, J shed 2 bases, and the junction held 6 bases outside the gene matches. The CDR3 reads CASSSPGGQETQYF. CDR3 bases read: TGCGCCAGCAGTTCTCCGGGGGGACAAGAGACC.

About this clone itself: Read data end 3 residues before the CDR3 end; the end is taken from the germline J gene. The rearrangement joins TRBV15 to TRBJ2-7; 8 bases are a match to TRBD1. V trimming: 2 bases; J trimming: 3 bases; junction bases outside the gene matches: 3. CDR3 length: 14 residues. Looked up from germline, CDR1 is LNHNV and CDR2 is YYDKDF (reference sequence). The part of the CDR3 DNA that was read is TGTGCCACCAGCAGATCCGGACAGGGCTACGAG. It specifies CATSRSGQGYE. The whole CDR3 region reads CATSRSGQGYEQYF.

Points on this clone: The sequence runs out 3 residues before the end of the CDR3; the remainder is reconstructed from the germline J gene. This rearrangement joins TRBV7-9 to TRBJ2-2, with D possibly TRBD1 on 6 matching bases. There are 14 residues in the CDR3. Trimming shortened V by 5 bases and J by 3 bases, and 10 bases separated the two germline ends. CDR1 SEHNR and CDR2 FQNEAQ come from the germline V gene (reference sequence). The sequenced CDR3 bases are TGTGCCAGCAGCCAATCAGGGGACACCGGGGAG. As protein: CASSQSGDTGE. The full CDR3 protein is CASSQSGDTGELFF. The entire variable domain, with the rest obtained from reference TRBV7-9 and TRBJ2-2, is as follows: DTGVSQNPRHKITKRGQNVTFRCDPISEHNRLYWYRQTLGQGPEFLTYFQNEAQLEKSRLLSDRFSAERPKGSFSTLEIQRTEQGDSAMYLCASSQSGDTGELFFGEGSRLTVL.

As concerns this clone: Read data end 3 residues before the CDR3 end; the end is taken from the germline J gene. The chain joins TRBV6-4 to TRBJ2-1; 7 nucleotides align to TRBD2. J was trimmed by 4 bases and V by 5 bases; bases with no gene match: 5. This CDR3 comprises 14 residues. Germline V CDR1 and CDR2: MRHNA, SNTAGT. The CDR3 bases that were read are TGTGCCAGCAGTTCCGCGGGGGATTACAATGAG. It is translated as CASSSAGDYNE. The entire CDR3 is CASSSAGDYNEQFF.

In regard to this clone: The missing CDR3 end, 3 residues past where the read stops, is filled in from the germline J gene. The chain employs TRBV19 and TRBJ2-5, with TRBD1 identical over 7 bases. CDR1 LNHDA and CDR2 SQIVND come from the germline V gene (reference sequence). This CDR3 spans 15 amino acids. Unmatched junction bases numbered 4, after V lost 2 bases and J lost 1 base. The CDR3 bases that were read are TGTGCCAGTAGTATAACAGGGGCCCCCCAAGAGACC. This sequence encodes CASSITGAPQET. The CDR3, in full, reads CASSITGAPQETQYF.

Worth noting for this clone: The missing CDR3 end, 3 residues past where the read stops, is filled in from the germline J gene. V and J are TRBV7-9 and TRBJ1-2, with D uncertain. The germline CDR1 and CDR2 sequences are SEHNR and FQNEAQ (reference sequence). V lost 1 base to trimming and J lost 5 bases, with 8 bases between them. The CDR3 is 13 amino acids. The sequenced CDR3 bases are TGTGCCAGCAGCTTAGACCGGCGGTATGGC. Translated, it gives CASSLDRRYG. From start to end, the CDR3 is CASSLDRRYGYTF.

CDR3 loop: CASSIDSGRGPGYGYTF. The sequenced part of the CDR3 DNA is TGTGCCAGTAGTATAGATTCGGGGAGGGGGCCAGGCTATGGC. The J gene is TRBJ1-2, the V gene TRBV19; 7 bases are a match to TRBD1. Read data end 3 residues before the CDR3 end; the end is taken from the germline J gene. This CDR3 has 17 amino acids. Germline V gene lookup returns CDR1 LNHDA and CDR2 SQIVND (reference sequence). V trimming: 0 bases; J trimming: 4 bases; junction bases outside the gene matches: 11.